The sequence of this T cell receptor beta chain was determined in a study of blood T cell repertoires in COVID-19 (dated by TCRdb to the early 2020s). Study-wide context: The collaborator samples originated in the United States, Italy and Spain and spanned the acute and convalescent phases of COVID-19. The prospective study material was composed of cDNA or gDNA derived from T cells, B-cell-depleted T cells, or PBMCs. Subjects who had been exposed to COVID-19, were actively infected with it, or had recovered from it provided the deeply sampled blood TCRbeta repertoires that made up the dataset. The repertoires were released in a freely available public database intended as a resource for research on the immune response to SARS-CoV-2. The samples were drawn from two sources: the first 160 participants of the ongoing ImmuneRACE study, and fewer than 1,500 subjects contributed by 6 global collaborators. A de-identified subject ID, COVID-19 status, age in years and sex were almost always included in the sample metadata. Where available, HLA class I and class II types were obtained from metadata supplied by the sample provider rather than from assay-based typing.

CDR1 and CDR2 (KGHSH, LQKENI) derive from the germline V gene. The CDR3 measures 15 amino acids from cysteine to phenylalanine. Only CDR3 DNA is held: 45 bases, read in frame from base 1. V trim: 4 bases; J trim: 4 bases; unmatched bases: 4. In regard to this clone: What antigen it recognizes has not been identified. Per-nucleotide qualities are absent, and no much larger clonotype sits a single base away.

The immunoSEQ Assay, a bias-controlled multiplex PCR, was used to amplify TCRbeta CDR3 regions from genomic DNA. The study's own analysis went as follows. Within the assay, amplification of reference gene primers was used to estimate how many nucleated cells each sample contained. Sequence reads were collapsed and filtered to measure the absolute abundance of every unique TCRbeta CDR3 rearrangement. For each sample, productive Simpson clonality was calculated by taking the square root of Simpson's diversity index across productive rearrangements. TCRdb took over this immuneACCESS table, retaining in-frame rearrangements with V and J assigned. Such tables are incomplete; in checked studies, under half of the missing clones stem from an unresolved V gene, and the remainder is unexplained. D and trimming come from the DNA, and the V and J calls and clone size come from that table. This sample has 70,000 or so clones in its table, and 75% to 90% of those were observed once. The ten largest make up 6% to 8% of the sample.

Paper-wide results and their limitations: How much clinical and demographic metadata was included differed by source and by participant, and the metadata was provided uncurated.

Collaborating institutions collected whole blood in K2EDTA tubes following their own protocols. For TCRbeta analysis, collaborators shipped samples in one of three forms: frozen whole blood, isolated PBMCs, or DNA extracted from either of those sample types. The sequence is built from TRBV18 and TRBJ2-2, and 9 junctional nucleotides match TRBD1. This sequence was found in a woman older than 75 with active COVID-19. Source material: peripheral blood. The base sequence is TGTGCCAGCTCACTACAGGGGGCGAGCACCGGGGAGCTGTTTTTT. Its translation reads: CASSLQGASTGELFF.